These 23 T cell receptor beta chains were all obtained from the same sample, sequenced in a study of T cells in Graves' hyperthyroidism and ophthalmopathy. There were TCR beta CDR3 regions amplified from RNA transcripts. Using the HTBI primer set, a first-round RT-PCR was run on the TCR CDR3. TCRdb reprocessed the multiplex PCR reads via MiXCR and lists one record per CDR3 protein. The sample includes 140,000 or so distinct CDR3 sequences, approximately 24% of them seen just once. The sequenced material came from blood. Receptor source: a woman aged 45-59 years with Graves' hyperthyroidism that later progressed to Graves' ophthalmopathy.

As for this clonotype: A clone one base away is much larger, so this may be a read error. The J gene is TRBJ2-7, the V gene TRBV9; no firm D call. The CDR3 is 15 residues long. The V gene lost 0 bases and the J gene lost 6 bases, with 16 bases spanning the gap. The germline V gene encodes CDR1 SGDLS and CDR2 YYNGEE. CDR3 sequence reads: CASSVGVVGASEQYF. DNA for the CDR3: TGTGCCAGCAGCGTAGGCGTAGTGGGTGCTAGCGAGCAGTACTTC. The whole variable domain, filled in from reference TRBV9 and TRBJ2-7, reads DSGVTQTPKHLITATGQRVTLRCSPRSGDLSVYWYQQSLDQGLQFLIQYYNGEERAKGNILERFSAQQFPDLHSELNLSSLELGDSALYFCASSVGVVGASEQYFGPGTRLTVT.

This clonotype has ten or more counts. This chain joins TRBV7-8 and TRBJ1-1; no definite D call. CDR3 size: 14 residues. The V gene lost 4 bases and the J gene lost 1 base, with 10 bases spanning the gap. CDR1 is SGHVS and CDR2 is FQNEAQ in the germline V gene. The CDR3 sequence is CASSSTTWNTEAFF. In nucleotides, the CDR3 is TGTGCCAGCAGCTCTACGACATGGAACACTGAAGCTTTCTTT. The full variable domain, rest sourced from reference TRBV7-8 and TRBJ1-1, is GAGVSQSPRYKVAKRGQDVALRCDPISGHVSLFWYQQALGQGPEFLTYFQNEAQLDKSGLPSDRFFAERPEGSVSTLKIQRTQQEDSAVYLCASSSTTWNTEAFFGQGTRLTVV.

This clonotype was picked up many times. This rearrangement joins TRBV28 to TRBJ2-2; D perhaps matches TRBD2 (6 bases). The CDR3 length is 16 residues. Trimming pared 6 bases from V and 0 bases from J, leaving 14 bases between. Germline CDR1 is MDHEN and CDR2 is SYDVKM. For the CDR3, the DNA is TGTGCCAGCAGCCCCGGAGGGAGGACGAACACCGGGGAGCTGTTTTTT. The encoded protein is CASSPGGRTNTGELFF. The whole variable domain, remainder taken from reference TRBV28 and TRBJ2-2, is DVKVTQSSRYLVKRTGEKVFLECVQDMDHENMFWYRQDPGLGLRLIYFSYDVKMKEKGDIPEGYSVSREKKERFSLILESASTNQTSMYLCASSPGGRTNTGELFFGEGSRLTVL.

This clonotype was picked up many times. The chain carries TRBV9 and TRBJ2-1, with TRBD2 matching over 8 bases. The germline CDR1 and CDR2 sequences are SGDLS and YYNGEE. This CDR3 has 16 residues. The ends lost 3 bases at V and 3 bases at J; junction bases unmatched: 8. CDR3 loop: CASSGGKREGYNEQFF. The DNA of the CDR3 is TGTGCCAGCAGCGGGGGAAAACGGGAGGGCTACAATGAGCAGTTCTTC.

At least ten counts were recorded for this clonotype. The CDR3 DNA reads TGTGCCAGCAGTGAAGGGCTAGCGGACTTAGACCAGTTCTTC. This translates into CASSEGLADLDQFF. The chain recombines TRBV2 with TRBJ2-1; 7 bases agree with TRBD2. From germline, CDR1 is SNHLY and CDR2 FYNNEI. Trimming cost V 1 base and J 13 bases; bases outside gene matches: 10. The CDR3 loop spans 14 amino acids.

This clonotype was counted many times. The DNA of the CDR3 is TGTGCCAGCTCACCACCGTCGAGGGAGCAGTACTTC. Translating it yields CASSPPSREQYF. The rearrangement uses TRBV18 and TRBJ2-7; D unclear. Germline V gene lookup returns CDR1 KGHSH and CDR2 LQKENI. Trimming took 0 bases from V and 7 from J, leaving 7 bases between them. The CDR3 is made up of 12 amino acids.

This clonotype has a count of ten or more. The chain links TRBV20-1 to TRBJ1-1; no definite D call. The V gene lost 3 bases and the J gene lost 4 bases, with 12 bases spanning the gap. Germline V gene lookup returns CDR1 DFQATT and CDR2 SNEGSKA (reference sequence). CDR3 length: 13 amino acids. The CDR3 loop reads CSARRGVGTEAFF. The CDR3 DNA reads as TGCAGTGCTAGGCGCGGGGTAGGCACTGAAGCTTTCTTT.

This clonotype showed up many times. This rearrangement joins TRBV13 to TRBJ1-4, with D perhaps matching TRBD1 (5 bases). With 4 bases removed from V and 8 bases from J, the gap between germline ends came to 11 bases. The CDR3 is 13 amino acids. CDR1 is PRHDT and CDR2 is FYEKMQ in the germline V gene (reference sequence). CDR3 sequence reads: CASSSPRGEKLFF. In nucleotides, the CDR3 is TGTGCCAGCAGCTCCCCCCGGGGGGAAAAACTGTTTTTT.

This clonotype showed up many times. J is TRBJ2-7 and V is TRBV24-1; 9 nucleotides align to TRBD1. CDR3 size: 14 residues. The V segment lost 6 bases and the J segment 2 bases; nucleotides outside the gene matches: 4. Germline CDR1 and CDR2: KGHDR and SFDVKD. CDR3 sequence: CATSPGQGPYEQYF. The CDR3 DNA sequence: TGTGCCACCAGTCCGGGACAGGGCCCCTACGAGCAGTACTTC.

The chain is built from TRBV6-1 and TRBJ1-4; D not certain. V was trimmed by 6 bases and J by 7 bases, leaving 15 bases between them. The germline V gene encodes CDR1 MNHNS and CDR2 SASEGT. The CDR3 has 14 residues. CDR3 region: CASRKGRTAEKLFF. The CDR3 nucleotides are TGTGCCAGCAGGAAAGGACGAACGGCTGAAAAACTGTTTTTT.

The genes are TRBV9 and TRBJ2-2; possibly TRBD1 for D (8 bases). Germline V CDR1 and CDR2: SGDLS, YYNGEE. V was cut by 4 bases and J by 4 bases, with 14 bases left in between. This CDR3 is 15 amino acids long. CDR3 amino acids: CASSKQGGGTGELFF. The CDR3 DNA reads TGTGCCAGCAGCAAACAGGGGGGGGGCACCGGGGAGCTGTTTTTT.

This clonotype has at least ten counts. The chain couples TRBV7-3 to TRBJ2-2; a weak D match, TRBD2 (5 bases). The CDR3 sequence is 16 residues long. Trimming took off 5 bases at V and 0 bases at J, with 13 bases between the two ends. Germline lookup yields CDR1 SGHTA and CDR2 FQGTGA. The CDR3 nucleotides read TGTGCCAGCAGCCCCATTCTAGCAACGAACACCGGGGAGCTGTTTTTT. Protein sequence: CASSPILATNTGELFF.

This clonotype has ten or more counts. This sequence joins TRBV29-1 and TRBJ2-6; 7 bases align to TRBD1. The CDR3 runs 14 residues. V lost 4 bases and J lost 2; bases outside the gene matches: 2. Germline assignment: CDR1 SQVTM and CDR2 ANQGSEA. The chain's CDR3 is CSVVDRAGANVLTF. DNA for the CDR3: TGCAGCGTTGTAGACAGGGCTGGGGCCAACGTCCTGACTTTC.

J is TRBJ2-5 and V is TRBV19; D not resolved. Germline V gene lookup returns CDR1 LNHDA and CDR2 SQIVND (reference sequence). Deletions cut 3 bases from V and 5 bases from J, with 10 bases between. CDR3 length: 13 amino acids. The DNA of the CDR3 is TGTGCCAGTAGTATCCAGCGATGGGAGACCCAGTACTTC. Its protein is CASSIQRWETQYF.

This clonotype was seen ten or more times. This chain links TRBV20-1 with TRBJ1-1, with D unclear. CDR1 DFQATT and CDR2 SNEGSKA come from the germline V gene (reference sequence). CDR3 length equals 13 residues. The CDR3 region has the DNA TGCACCGCACATCGGGAGCCGAACACTGAAGCTTTCTTT. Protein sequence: CTAHREPNTEAFF.

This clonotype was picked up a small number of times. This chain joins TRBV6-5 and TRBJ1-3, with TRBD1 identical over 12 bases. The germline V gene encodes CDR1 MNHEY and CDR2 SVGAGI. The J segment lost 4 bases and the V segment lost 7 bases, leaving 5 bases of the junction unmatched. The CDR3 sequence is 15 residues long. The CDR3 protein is CASKKGTGGGNTIYF. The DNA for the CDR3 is TGTGCCAGCAAAAAAGGGACAGGGGGCGGAAACACCATATATTTT.

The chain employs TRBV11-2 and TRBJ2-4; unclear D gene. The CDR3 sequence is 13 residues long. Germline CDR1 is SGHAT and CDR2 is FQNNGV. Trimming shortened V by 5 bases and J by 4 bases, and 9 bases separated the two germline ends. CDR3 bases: TGTGCCAGCAGCCCCGCCGAAAAAAACATTCAGTACTTC. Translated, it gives CASSPAEKNIQYF.

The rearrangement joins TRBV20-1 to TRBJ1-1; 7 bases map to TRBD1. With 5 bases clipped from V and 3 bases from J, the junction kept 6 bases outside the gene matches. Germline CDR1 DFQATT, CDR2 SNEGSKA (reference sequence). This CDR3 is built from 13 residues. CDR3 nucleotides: TGCAGTGCTTACCAGGGGGGCGACACTGAAGCTTTCTTT. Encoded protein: CSAYQGGDTEAFF.

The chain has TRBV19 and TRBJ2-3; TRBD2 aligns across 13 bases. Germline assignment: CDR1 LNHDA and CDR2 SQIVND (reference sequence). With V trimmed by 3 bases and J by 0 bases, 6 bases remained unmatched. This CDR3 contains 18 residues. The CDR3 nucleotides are TGTGCCAGTAGTATGATGGGGACTAGCGGGATTAGCACAGATACGCAGTATTTT. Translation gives CASSMMGTSGISTDTQYF.

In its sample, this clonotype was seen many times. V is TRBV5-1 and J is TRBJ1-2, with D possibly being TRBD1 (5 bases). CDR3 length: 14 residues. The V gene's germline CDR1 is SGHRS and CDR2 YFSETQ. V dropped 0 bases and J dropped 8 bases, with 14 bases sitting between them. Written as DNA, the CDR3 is TGCGCCAGCAGCTTGGTAGCGGGGCGAGACGGCTACACCTTC. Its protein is CASSLVAGRDGYTF.

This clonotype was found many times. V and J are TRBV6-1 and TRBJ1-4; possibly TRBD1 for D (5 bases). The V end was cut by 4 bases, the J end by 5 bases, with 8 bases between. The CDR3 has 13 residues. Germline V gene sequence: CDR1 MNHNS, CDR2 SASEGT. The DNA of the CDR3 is TGTGCCAGCAGTGGACGACAGAATGAAAAACTGTTTTTT. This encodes CASSGRQNEKLFF.

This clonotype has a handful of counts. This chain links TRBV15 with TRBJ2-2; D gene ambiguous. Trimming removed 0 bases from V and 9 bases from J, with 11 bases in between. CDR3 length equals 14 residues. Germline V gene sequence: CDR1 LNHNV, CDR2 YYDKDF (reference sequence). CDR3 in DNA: TGTGCCACCAGCAGAGAGGTTCAGTCTAGGGAGCTGTTTTTT. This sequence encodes CATSREVQSRELFF. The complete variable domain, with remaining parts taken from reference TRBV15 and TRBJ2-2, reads DAMVIQNPRYQVTQFGKPVTLSCSQTLNHNVMYWYQQKSSQAPKLLFHYYDKDFNNEADTPDNFQSRRPNTSFCFLDIRSPGLGDTAMYLCATSREVQSRELFFGEGSRLTVL.

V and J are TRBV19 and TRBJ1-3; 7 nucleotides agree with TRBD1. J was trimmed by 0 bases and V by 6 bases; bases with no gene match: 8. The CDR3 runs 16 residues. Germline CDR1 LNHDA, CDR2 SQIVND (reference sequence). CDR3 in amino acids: CASSATGTASGNTIYF. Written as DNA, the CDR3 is TGTGCCAGTAGCGCCACCGGGACAGCCTCTGGAAACACCATATATTTT. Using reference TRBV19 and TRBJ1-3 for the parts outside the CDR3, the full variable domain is DGGITQSPKYLFRKEGQNVTLSCEQNLNHDAMYWYRQDPGQGLRLIYYSQIVNDFQKGDIAEGYSVSREKKESFPLTVTSAQKNPTAFYLCASSATGTASGNTIYFGEGSWLTVV.